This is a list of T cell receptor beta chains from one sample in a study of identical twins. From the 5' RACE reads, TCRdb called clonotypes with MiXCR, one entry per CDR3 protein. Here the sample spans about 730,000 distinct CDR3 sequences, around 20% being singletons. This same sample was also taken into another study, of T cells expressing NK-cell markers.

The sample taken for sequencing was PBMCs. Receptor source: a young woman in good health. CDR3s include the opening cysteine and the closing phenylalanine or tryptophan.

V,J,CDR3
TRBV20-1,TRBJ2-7,CSASTGPTYEQYF
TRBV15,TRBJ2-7,CATSRPEERRYEQYF
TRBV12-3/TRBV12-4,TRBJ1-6,CASSLTNNSPLHF
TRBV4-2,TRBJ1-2,CASSQEIRSPYGYTF
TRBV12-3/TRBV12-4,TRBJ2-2,CASTGAGELFF
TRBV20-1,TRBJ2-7,CSVATRGFNYEQYF
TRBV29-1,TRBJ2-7,CSAAGTDSYEQYF
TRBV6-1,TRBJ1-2,CASSPGQPTDYYGYTF
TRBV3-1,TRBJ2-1,CASRPPTGPEQFF
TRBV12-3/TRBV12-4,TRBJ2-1,CASSLWRGAEINEEFF
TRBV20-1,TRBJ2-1,CSARGGAGTYNEQFF
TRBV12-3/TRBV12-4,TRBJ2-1,CASSRSGRGYNEQFF
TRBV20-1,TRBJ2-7,CSARGRIYEQYF
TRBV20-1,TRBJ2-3,CSGVLLPPTDTQYF
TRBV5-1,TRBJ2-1,CASSSTDREQFF
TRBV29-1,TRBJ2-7,CSVADFRDRVAYEQYF
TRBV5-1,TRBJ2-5,CASNPAAQETQYF
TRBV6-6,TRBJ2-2,CASAVAVNTGELFF
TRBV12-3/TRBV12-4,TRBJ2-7,CASGGGSSGRNEQYF
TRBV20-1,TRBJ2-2,CSARAGGITGELFF
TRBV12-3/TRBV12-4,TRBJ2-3,CASSLAPLGGAIPDTQYF
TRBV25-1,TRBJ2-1,CASSESGGGGNEQFF
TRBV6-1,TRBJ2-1,CASSQPTSGANEQFF
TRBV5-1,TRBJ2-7,CASMFDSGVTYEQYF
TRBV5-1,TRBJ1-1,CASSDVQGNTEAFF
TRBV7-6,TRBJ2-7,CASSSGHGPYEQYF
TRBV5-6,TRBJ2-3,CASSQSVRHTDTQYF
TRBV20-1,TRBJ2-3,CSANLRGTDTQYF
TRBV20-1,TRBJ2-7,CSARDPGTSTLNEQYF
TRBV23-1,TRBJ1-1,CASSPKIQGGTEAFF
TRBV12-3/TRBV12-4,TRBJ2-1,CASTKLAGGFYNEQFF
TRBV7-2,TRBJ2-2,CASSTSGRFTGELFF
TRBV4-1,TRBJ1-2,CASSQDPANYGYTF
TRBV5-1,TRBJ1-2,CASSPLGLWVGYTF